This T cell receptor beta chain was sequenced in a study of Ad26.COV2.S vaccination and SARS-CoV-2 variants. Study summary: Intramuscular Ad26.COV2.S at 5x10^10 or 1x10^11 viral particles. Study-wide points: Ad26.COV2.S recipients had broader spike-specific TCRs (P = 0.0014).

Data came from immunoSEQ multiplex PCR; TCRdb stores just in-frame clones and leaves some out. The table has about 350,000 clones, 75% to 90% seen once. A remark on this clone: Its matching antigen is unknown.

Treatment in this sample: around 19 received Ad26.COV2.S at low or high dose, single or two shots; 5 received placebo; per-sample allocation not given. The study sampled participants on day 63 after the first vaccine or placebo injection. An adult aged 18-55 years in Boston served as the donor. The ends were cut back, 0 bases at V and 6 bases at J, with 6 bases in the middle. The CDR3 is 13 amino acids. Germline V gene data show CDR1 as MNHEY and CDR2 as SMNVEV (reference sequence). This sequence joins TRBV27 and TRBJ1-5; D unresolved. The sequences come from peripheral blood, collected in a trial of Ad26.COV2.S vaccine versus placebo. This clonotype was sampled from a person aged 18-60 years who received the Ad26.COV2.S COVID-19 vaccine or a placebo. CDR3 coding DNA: TGTGCCAGCAGTTTATCTCGGAGTCAGCCCCAGCATTTT. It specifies CASSLSRSQPQHF.